These 10 T cell receptor beta chains were all obtained from the same sample, sequenced in a study of shared clonotypes between healthy human individuals. The data were produced by immunoSEQ multiplex PCR, yet TCRdb's version contains in-frame clones alone and is incomplete. The sample yields roughly 2.2 million clones, 80% to 95% seen once. Sequenced sample: naive CD4+ T cells from PBMCs. Subset specified: CD45RA+ positively selected. The source of these receptors is a man aged 18 to 29 in good health. Some clones in this sample may be carry-over from other donors' samples.

The rearrangement uses TRBV6-1 and TRBJ2-1; 7 nucleotides match TRBD2. The length of the CDR3 is 13 residues. Germline-derived CDR1 and CDR2 are MNHNS and SASEGT. Germline trimming cut 6 bases from V and 9 bases from J; bases unmatched to any gene: 8. CDR3 residues: CASRILASPEQFF. The CDR3 bases are TGTGCCAGCAGAATACTAGCGTCCCCTGAGCAGTTCTTC.

The V and J genes are TRBV28 and TRBJ1-2, with TRBD1 matching over 9 bases. J gave up 8 bases and V 3 bases, and 7 bases lay outside the gene matches. The CDR3 is 14 amino acids. CDR1 is MDHEN, CDR2 SYDVKM, per germline. CDR3 loop: CASSFIGTGSGYTF. The CDR3 DNA is TGTGCCAGCAGTTTCATCGGGACAGGGAGCGGCTACACCTTC.

This sequence joins TRBV19 and TRBJ1-1; no clear D gene. V was shortened by 7 bases and J by 1 base, with 7 bases between the two germline ends. In germline, CDR1 is LNHDA, CDR2 SQIVND (reference sequence). The CDR3 covers 12 residues. In DNA form, the CDR3 reads TGTGCCAGTAACGAACAGAACACTGAAGCTTTCTTT. Its translation is CASNEQNTEAFF.

The chain has TRBV29-1 and TRBJ2-1; no clear D. Germline CDR1 and CDR2: SQVTM and ANQGSEA. CDR3 size: 13 residues. V lost 5 bases and J lost 0, with 8 bases in between. The CDR3 DNA sequence: TGCAGCGTTAATCCCCGCTCCTACAATGAGCAGTTCTTC. Translation gives CSVNPRSYNEQFF.

This sequence joins TRBV7-2 and TRBJ1-2; D gene unclear. The V and J ends lost 5 bases and 5 bases respectively, with 15 bases between them. The CDR3 sequence is 14 residues long. Germline-derived CDR1 and CDR2 are SGHTA and FQGNSA. CDR3 coding DNA: TGTGCCAGCAGCGAGACCCTTTCGCCATATGGCTACACCTTC. It is translated as CASSETLSPYGYTF.

The chain links TRBV6-6 to TRBJ2-1; D is undetermined. The germline V gene has CDR1 MNHNY and CDR2 SVGAGI (reference sequence). V was pared by 2 bases and J by 8 bases, with 16 bases between. The CDR3 has 15 amino acids. The CDR3 coding sequence is TGTGCCAGCAGTTACGGTCCCTCCAACGGCGATGAGCAGTTCTTC. Its protein is CASSYGPSNGDEQFF.

V and J are TRBV2 and TRBJ1-4; D call uncertain. With 7 bases removed from V and 2 bases from J, the gap between germline ends came to 14 bases. Germline V gives CDR1 SNHLY, CDR2 FYNNEI. CDR3 length equals 15 residues. CDR3 region: CASTAQVGTNEKLFF. The CDR3, as DNA: TGTGCCAGCACCGCCCAGGTTGGGACTAATGAAAAACTGTTTTTT.

Worth noting for this clone: Other DNA sequences in the same sample also yield this CDR3. V and J are TRBV11-2 and TRBJ2-1; D is undetermined. V shed 2 bases and J shed 6 bases, with 5 bases lying between them. Germline lookup yields CDR1 SGHAT and CDR2 FQNNGV. The CDR3 consists of 12 residues. CDR3 sequence: CASSLLGNEQFF. The CDR3 region has the DNA TGTGCCAGCAGCTTATTGGGCAATGAGCAGTTCTTC.

This rearrangement joins TRBV27 to TRBJ1-2, with 8 bases matching TRBD1. With V trimmed by 5 bases and J by 6 bases, 8 bases remained unmatched. Germline values: CDR1 MNHEY, CDR2 SMNVEV (reference sequence). The CDR3 extends over 14 amino acids. The CDR3 sequence: CASSRQGLMNGYTF. CDR3 nucleotides: TGTGCCAGCAGTCGACAGGGGTTAATGAATGGCTACACCTTC.

This chain links TRBV5-5 with TRBJ1-3; D is undetermined. CDR3 size: 17 residues. In germline, CDR1 is SGHKS, CDR2 YYEKEE (reference sequence). Between the trimmed V and J ends, which lost 2 bases and 0 bases, there was a span of 15 bases. The CDR3 DNA reads TGTGCCAGCAGCTTTGAACAGACCCCTTTCTCTGGAAACACCATATATTTT. It yields the protein CASSFEQTPFSGNTIYF.